This entry lists 15 T cell receptor beta chains sequenced from one sample in a study of blood T cell repertoires in COVID-19. Clones were read by immunoSEQ multiplex PCR, and TCRdb kept only the in-frame ones, dropping some. This sample yields around 170,000 clones, of which 80% to 90% are seen a single time; 1.5% to 2% belongs to the top ten. Material: peripheral blood. The receptor source for this set is a man younger than 35 who had recovered from COVID-19.

The gene calls are TRBV5-1 and TRBJ2-5; 7 bases align to TRBD1. J was trimmed by 3 bases and V by 3 bases; bases with no gene match: 2. CDR3 length equals 13 residues. Germline V gives CDR1 SGHRS, CDR2 YFSETQ. CDR3 region: CASSSGQKETQYF. In DNA form, the CDR3 reads TGCGCCAGCAGCTCGGGACAGAAAGAGACCCAGTACTTC.

The chain has TRBV7-8 and TRBJ2-3; 7 bases fit TRBD2. CDR3 length equals 15 residues. Germline CDR1 reads SGHVS; CDR2 reads FQNEAQ. V lost 3 bases to trimming and J lost 1 base; unmatched junction nucleotides: 4. For the CDR3, the DNA is TGTGCCAGCAGCTTGGAAGGGAGGGGCACAGATACGCAGTATTTT. Translating gives CASSLEGRGTDTQYF.

The gene calls are TRBV5-4 and TRBJ1-6, with 9 nucleotides matching TRBD1. V shed 0 bases, J shed 7 bases, and the junction held 5 bases outside the gene matches. The CDR3 is 16 amino acids. CDR1 is SGHNT and CDR2 is YYREEE in the germline V gene (reference sequence). CDR3 coding DNA: TGTGCCAGCAGCTTGGTACCGGACAGGGGCAATTCACCCCTCCACTTT. Its protein product is CASSLVPDRGNSPLHF.

The chain joins TRBV7-8 to TRBJ1-1, with 9 bases matching TRBD1. The CDR3 has 15 amino acids. Trimming removed 6 bases from V and 0 bases from J; junction bases left unmatched: 5. Germline V gene data show CDR1 as SGHVS and CDR2 as FQNEAQ. The CDR3 protein is CASRPQGAMNTEAFF. The CDR3 nucleotides read TGTGCCAGCAGACCACAGGGGGCGATGAACACTGAAGCTTTCTTT.

The V call is TRBV18, the J call TRBJ1-5; D is ambiguous. Germline values: CDR1 KGHSH, CDR2 LQKENI. The CDR3 runs to 15 residues. Trimming took off 2 bases at V and 1 base at J, with 9 bases between the two ends. The CDR3 DNA sequence: TGTGCCAGCTCACCAGGAGGAGCGAGCAATCAGCCCCAGCATTTT. Protein sequence: CASSPGGASNQPQHF.

The chain combines TRBV11-3 with TRBJ2-7, with D unclear. This CDR3 contains 15 residues. V was shortened by 8 bases and J by 0 bases, with 17 bases between the two germline ends. Germline CDR1 is SGHNT and CDR2 is YENEEA. CDR3 coding DNA: TGTGCCAGCCGACCTGCGGCCCAAAGCTCCTACGAGCAGTACTTC. This gives the protein CASRPAAQSSYEQYF.

The chain uses TRBV29-1 and TRBJ1-1; 8 nucleotides align to TRBD1. The V and J ends lost 7 bases and 3 bases, in that order; junction bases with no gene match: 10. CDR1 is SQVTM and CDR2 is ANQGSEA in the germline V gene. The CDR3 is 14 residues long. The DNA of the CDR3 is TGCAGCGCCGTACTGACAGGGGTGGACACTGAAGCTTTCTTT. Its translation: CSAVLTGVDTEAFF.

As for this clone: Other DNA sequences within the sample encode an identical CDR3. The chain has TRBV6-5 and TRBJ2-7; D might be TRBD2 (6 bases). V was pared by 0 bases and J by 3 bases, with 12 bases between. CDR3 length equals 15 residues. Germline CDR1 is MNHEY and CDR2 is SVGAGI. CDR3 protein: CASSYSGTGRYEQYF. The CDR3 DNA reads TGTGCCAGCAGTTACTCGGGGACTGGGCGCTACGAGCAGTACTTC.

The chain couples TRBV3-1 (or the pseudogene TRBV3-2) to TRBJ2-3, with TRBD2 identical over 16 bases. The germline gives CDR1 LGHDT, CDR2 YNNKEL (reference sequence). J gave up 4 bases and V 2 bases, and 3 bases lay outside the gene matches. CDR3 size: 17 residues. In DNA, the CDR3 is TGTGCCAGCAGCCAAAGGGGACTAGCGGGAGGGGCAGATACGCAGTATTTT. It translates to CASSQRGLAGGADTQYF.

This clone was seen once. The rearrangement links TRBV19 to TRBJ1-2; tentatively, D is TRBD1 (5 bases). The CDR3 spans 14 residues. Trimming shortened V by 2 bases and J by 3 bases, and 10 bases separated the two germline ends. Germline V CDR1 and CDR2: LNHDA, SQIVND (reference sequence). CDR3 loop: CASSITPGDYGYTF. For the CDR3, the DNA is TGTGCCAGTAGTATAACGCCGGGGGACTATGGCTACACCTTC.

The J gene is TRBJ2-5, the V gene TRBV18; TRBD2 matches 8 bases. The CDR3 spans 15 residues. The V and J ends lost 5 bases and 2 bases, in that order; junction bases with no gene match: 7. The germline CDR1 and CDR2 sequences are KGHSH and LQKENI. The CDR3 nucleotides are TGTGCCAGCTCAGGACTAGCTTCTAATCAAGAGACCCAGTACTTC. This translates into CASSGLASNQETQYF.

The rearrangement uses TRBV11-2 and TRBJ2-6; a possible D gene is TRBD1 (6 bases). Trimming took 1 base from V and 0 from J, leaving 16 bases between them. The CDR3 totals 19 residues. Germline-derived CDR1 and CDR2 are SGHAT and FQNNGV. As DNA, the CDR3 is TGTGCCAGCAGCTTAGGAGGCCCAGGGGAGAGCTCTGGGGCCAACGTCCTGACTTTC. It codes for CASSLGGPGESSGANVLTF.

This chain links TRBV29-1 with TRBJ1-1; D uncertain. This CDR3 region has 9 residues. Germline V gene sequence: CDR1 SQVTM, CDR2 ANQGSEA. V lost 6 bases and J 3 bases, leaving 2 bases between the germline ends. The CDR3 here is CSVDTEAFF. The CDR3 DNA reads TGCAGCGTCGACACTGAAGCTTTCTTT.

J is TRBJ1-2 and V is TRBV11-2; D might be TRBD1 (6 bases). V was pared by 6 bases and J by 4 bases, with 18 bases between. Germline V CDR1 and CDR2: SGHAT, FQNNGV. CDR3 length: 15 residues. The CDR3 DNA follows: TGTGCCAGCAGTATACCCAGGGGCCTTATCTATGGCTACACCTTC. It is translated as CASSIPRGLIYGYTF.

J is TRBJ2-1 and V is TRBV5-1; 9 bases match TRBD2. CDR1 and CDR2 from the germline V gene are SGHRS and YFSETQ. This CDR3 is 15 amino acids long. Losses at the gene ends were 0 bases for V and 4 bases for J; bases not matched to a gene: 2. The CDR3 DNA is TGCGCCAGCAGCTTGGGCGGGGGGGTTTACAATGAGCAGTTCTTC. Translation: CASSLGGGVYNEQFF.